Below, 3 T cell receptor beta chains from the same sample are listed, as sequenced in a study of T cells expressing NK-cell markers. TCRdb reprocessed the 5' RACE reads; each CDR3 protein has one entry and no DNA is given. The table counts approximately 380,000 distinct CDR3 sequences; about 5.2% lies in the top ten. Sequencing was carried out using blood T cells: a sorted CD56 or NKG2C T cell subset, CD4+ or CD8+ T cells, or bulk PBMC T cells (not recorded which). The receptors shown here come from a man aged 18-69 years in good health.

The CDR3 spells CASSQPVLAGGDETQYF. The J gene is TRBJ2-5, the V gene TRBV3-1; absent DNA, TCRdb's TRBD2 call cannot be checked. CDR1 and CDR2 (germline): LGHDT, YNNKEL (reference sequence). The CDR3 runs 17 residues.

The chain uses TRBV20-1 and TRBJ2-2. The CDR3 is 14 amino acids. CDR1 is DFQATT and CDR2 is SNEGSKA in the germline V gene (reference sequence). The chain's CDR3 is CSAAGVKNTGELFF.

This chain uses TRBV4-1 with TRBJ2-1; TCRdb picks TRBD2, but there is no DNA to check that call. This CDR3 is built from 17 residues. Per germline, CDR1 MGHRA and CDR2 YSYEKL. CDR3 amino acids: CASSQVGTSVNRLEQFF.